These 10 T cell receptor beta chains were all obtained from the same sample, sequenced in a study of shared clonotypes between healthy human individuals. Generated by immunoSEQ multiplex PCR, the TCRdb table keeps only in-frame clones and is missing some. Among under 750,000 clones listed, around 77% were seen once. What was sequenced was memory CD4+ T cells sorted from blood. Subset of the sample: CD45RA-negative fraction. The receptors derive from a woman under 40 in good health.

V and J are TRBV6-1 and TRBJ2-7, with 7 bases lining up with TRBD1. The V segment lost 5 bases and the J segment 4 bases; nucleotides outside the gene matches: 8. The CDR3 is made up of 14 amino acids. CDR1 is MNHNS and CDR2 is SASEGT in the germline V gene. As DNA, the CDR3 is TGTGCCAGCAGTATACGCCGGGACAGTTACGAGCAGTACTTC. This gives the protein CASSIRRDSYEQYF.

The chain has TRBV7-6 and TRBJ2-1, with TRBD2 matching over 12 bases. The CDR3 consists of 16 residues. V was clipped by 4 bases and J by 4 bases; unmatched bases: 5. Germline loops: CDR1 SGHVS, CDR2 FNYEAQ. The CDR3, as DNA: TGTGCCAGCAGCTCGACTAGCGGGAGAATTTACAATGAGCAGTTCTTC. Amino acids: CASSSTSGRIYNEQFF.

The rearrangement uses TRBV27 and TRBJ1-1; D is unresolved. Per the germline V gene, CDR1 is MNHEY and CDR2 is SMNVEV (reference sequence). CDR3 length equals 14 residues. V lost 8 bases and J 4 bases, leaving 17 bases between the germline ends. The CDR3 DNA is TGTGCCAGCCGGTTTCGGTGGGAGGTCACTGAAGCTTTCTTT. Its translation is CASRFRWEVTEAFF.

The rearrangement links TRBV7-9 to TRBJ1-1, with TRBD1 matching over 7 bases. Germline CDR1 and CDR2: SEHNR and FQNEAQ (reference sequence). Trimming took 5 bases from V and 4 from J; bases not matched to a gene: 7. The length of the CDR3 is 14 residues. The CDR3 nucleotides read TGTGCCAGCAGCCCCCAGACAGGGAGCACTGAAGCTTTCTTT. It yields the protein CASSPQTGSTEAFF.

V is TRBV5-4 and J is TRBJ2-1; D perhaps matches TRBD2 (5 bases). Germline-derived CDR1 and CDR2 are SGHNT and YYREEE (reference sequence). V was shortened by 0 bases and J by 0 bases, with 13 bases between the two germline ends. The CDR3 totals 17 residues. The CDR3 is CASSLGRDTSSYNEQFF. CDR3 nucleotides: TGTGCCAGCAGCTTGGGACGGGATACAAGCTCCTACAATGAGCAGTTCTTC.

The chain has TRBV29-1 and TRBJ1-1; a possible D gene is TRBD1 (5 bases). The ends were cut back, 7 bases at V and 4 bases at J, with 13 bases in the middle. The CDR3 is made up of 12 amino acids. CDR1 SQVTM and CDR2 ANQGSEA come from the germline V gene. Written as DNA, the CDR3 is TGCAGCGCGGATCCGGGGACCACTGAAGCTTTCTTT. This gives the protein CSADPGTTEAFF.

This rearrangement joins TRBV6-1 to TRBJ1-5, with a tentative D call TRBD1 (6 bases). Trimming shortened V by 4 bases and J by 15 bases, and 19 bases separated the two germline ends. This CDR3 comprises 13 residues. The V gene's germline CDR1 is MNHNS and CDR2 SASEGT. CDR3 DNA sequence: TGTGCCAGCAGTGCTGAAGAGTCTATCAGGGGGCATTTT. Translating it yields CASSAEESIRGHF.

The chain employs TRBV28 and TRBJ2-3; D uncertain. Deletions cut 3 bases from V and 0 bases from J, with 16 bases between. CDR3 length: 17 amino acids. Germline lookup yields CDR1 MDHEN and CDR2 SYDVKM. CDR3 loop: CASSFTGFYTSTDTQYF. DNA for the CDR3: TGTGCCAGCAGTTTTACGGGCTTTTATACTAGCACAGATACGCAGTATTTT.

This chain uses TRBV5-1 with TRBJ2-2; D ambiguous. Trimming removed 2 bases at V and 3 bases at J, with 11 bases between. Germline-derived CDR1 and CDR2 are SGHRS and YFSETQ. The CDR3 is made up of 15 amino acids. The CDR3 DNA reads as TGCGCCAGCAGCTTTAAGGGTGCAGACACCGGGGAGCTGTTTTTT. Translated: CASSFKGADTGELFF.

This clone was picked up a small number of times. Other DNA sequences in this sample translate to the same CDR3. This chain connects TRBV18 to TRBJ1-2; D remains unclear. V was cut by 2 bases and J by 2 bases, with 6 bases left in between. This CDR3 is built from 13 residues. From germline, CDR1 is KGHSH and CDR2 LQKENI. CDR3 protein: CASSPGYNYGYTF. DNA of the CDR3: TGTGCCAGCTCACCAGGGTACAACTATGGCTACACCTTC.